Sequencing of this T cell receptor beta chain was carried out in a study of blood T cell repertoires in COVID-19. Study overall: Samples of COVID-19 (acute and convalescent) were obtained from the United States, Italy and Spain. Nucleic acid was either cDNA or gDNA, and it came from T cells, B-cell-depleted T cells, or PBMCs.

Clones were sequenced by immunoSEQ multiplex PCR, and TCRdb holds only the in-frame ones, with some missing. The sample holds 85,000 to 110,000 clones, roughly 87% seen once. The V gene lost 6 bases and the J gene lost 4 bases, with 16 bases spanning the gap. The CDR3 has 15 amino acids. Germline V gene data show CDR1 as SGHNT and CDR2 as YENEEA. This sequence was found in a man aged 45-65 years in a cohort sampled during active COVID-19. The sample consisted of peripheral blood. This chain uses TRBV11-3 with TRBJ2-1; tentative D call: TRBD1 (6 bases). The CDR3 DNA follows: TGTGCCAGCAGTTCCGCCGGGACACCTTACAATGAGCAGTTCTTC. It encodes CASSSAGTPYNEQFF.